This is a list of T cell receptor beta chains from one sample in a study of OX40 agonist ivuxolimab in advanced cancers. Profiling relied on immunoSEQ multiplex PCR, and the TCRdb table lists in-frame clones only, not all of them. The table records about 78,000 clones, 84% of them present only once. Sequenced material: CD4+ or CD8+ T cells sorted from blood, taken in a trial of the OX40 agonist ivuxolimab. All receptors come from an adult with an advanced solid tumor such as melanoma, head and neck, liver or kidney cancer. The CDR3 runs from the conserved cysteine through the conserved F or W. A D gene is named only where the DNA matches it firmly. Some rows have no size entry. The others give once, few or many, or a class for an expanded clone.

d_gene,abundance,v_gene,j_gene,CDR3aa,CDR3nt
.,.,TRBV2,TRBJ1-5,CASSRQVSNQPQHF,TGTGCCAGCAGTCGACAGGTTAGCAATCAGCCCCAGCATTTT
.,.,TRBV14,TRBJ2-1,CASSQLIEQFF,TGTGCCAGCAGCCAGTTAATTGAGCAGTTCTTC
.,.,TRBV5-5,TRBJ1-2,CASSLTELYGYTF,TGTGCCAGCAGCTTGACAGAGCTTTATGGCTACACCTTC
.,.,TRBV7-8,TRBJ2-1,CASSYRSIRTYNEQFF,TGTGCCAGCAGCTATCGATCCATTCGAACCTACAATGAGCAGTTCTTC
.,.,TRBV18,TRBJ2-1,CASSPIVSPREQFF,TGTGCCAGCTCACCAATAGTATCCCCAAGAGAGCAGTTCTTC
TRBD2,.,TRBV28,TRBJ2-1,CASSFMLAGNPEGHNEQFF,TGTGCCAGCAGTTTTATGCTAGCGGGCAATCCTGAGGGACACAATGAGCAGTTCTTC
TRBD2,.,TRBV13,TRBJ2-5,CASSLGFRGLLGQETQYF,TGTGCCAGCAGCTTAGGGTTTAGGGGACTACTTGGCCAAGAGACCCAGTACTTC
TRBD1,.,TRBV30,TRBJ2-6,CASRRDRAFSGANVLTF,TGTGCCTCGAGGCGGGACAGGGCTTTCTCTGGGGCCAACGTCCTGACTTTC
TRBD1,.,TRBV10-2,TRBJ2-5,CASSVWTGLQETQYF,TGCGCCAGCAGTGTATGGACAGGGTTGCAGGAGACCCAGTACTTC
.,.,TRBV7-9,TRBJ1-4,CASSWTGEKLFF,TGTGCCAGCAGCTGGACCGGTGAAAAACTGTTTTTT
.,once,TRBV5-1,TRBJ2-3,CASSLGDVSTDTQYF,TGCGCCAGCAGCTTGGGGGACGTCAGCACAGATACGCAGTATTTT
.,once,TRBV6-1,TRBJ1-6,CASSEFGGRDNSPLHF,TGTGCCAGCAGTGAATTTGGGGGCCGGGATAATTCACCCCTCCACTTT
.,.,TRBV6-6,TRBJ2-3,CASSSGTTGYTQYF,TGTGCCAGCAGTTCCGGGACCACAGGGTATACGCAGTATTTT
.,.,TRBV10-3,TRBJ1-2,CAISGGSGTKLGYGYTF,TGTGCCATCAGTGGGGGGTCCGGGACAAAACTGGGCTATGGCTACACCTTC
.,.,TRBV5-6,TRBJ1-2,CASSLGPFLLRGYTF,TGTGCCAGCAGCTTGGGGCCCTTTCTCCTCCGTGGCTACACCTTC
TRBD1,.,TRBV7-9,TRBJ1-5,CASSAQGAYNQPQHF,TGTGCCAGCAGCGCACAGGGGGCCTACAATCAGCCCCAGCATTTT
.,.,TRBV6-5,TRBJ1-5,CASNPGGVSNQPQHF,TGTGCCAGCAACCCCGGCGGGGTAAGCAATCAGCCCCAGCATTTT
TRBD2,.,TRBV5-4,TRBJ2-1,CASSLPLAGSYNEQFF,TGTGCCAGCAGCTTACCCCTAGCGGGATCTTACAATGAGCAGTTCTTC
.,.,TRBV18,TRBJ2-5,CASSLGQKETQYF,TGTGCCAGCTCACTAGGACAGAAAGAGACCCAGTACTTC
TRBD2,.,TRBV6-6,TRBJ2-1,CASRAGPSYNEQFF,TGTGCCAGCAGAGCGGGACCCTCCTACAATGAGCAGTTCTTC
TRBD1,.,TRBV7-2,TRBJ2-7,CASSSGQGGSYEQYF,TGTGCCAGCAGCTCGGGACAGGGGGGCAGCTACGAGCAGTACTTC
TRBD1,once,TRBV6-5,TRBJ1-6,CASGTGGNNSPLHF,TGTGCCAGCGGAACAGGGGGCAATAATTCACCCCTCCACTTT
.,.,TRBV7-2,TRBJ2-1,CASRRTGPLPQFF,TGTGCCAGCCGAAGGACCGGGCCCCTGCCTCAGTTCTTC
TRBD2,.,TRBV2,TRBJ2-1,CASHLAGAYNEQFF,TGTGCCAGCCACCTAGCGGGGGCTTACAATGAGCAGTTCTTC
TRBD1,.,TRBV5-1,TRBJ2-6,CASSLDRGLPSGANVLTF,TGCGCCAGCAGCTTGGACAGGGGGCTCCCCTCTGGGGCCAACGTCCTGACTTTC
TRBD1,.,TRBV4-1,TRBJ2-7,CASSHLRTGTGSYEQYF,TGCGCCAGCAGCCACCTACGGACCGGGACAGGCTCCTACGAGCAGTACTTC
.,few,TRBV7-2,TRBJ2-1,CASSLSYGNEQFF,TGTGCCAGCAGCTTAAGTTACGGCAATGAGCAGTTCTTC
TRBD1,.,TRBV28,TRBJ2-5,CASRFPGTVRGAQYF,TGTGCCAGCAGATTTCCCGGGACAGTTAGAGGGGCCCAGTACTTC
TRBD2,.,TRBV13,TRBJ2-1,CASRLRTSGDYNEQFF,TGTGCCAGCAGACTCCGGACTAGCGGGGACTACAATGAGCAGTTCTTC
.,.,TRBV28,TRBJ1-1,CASSLILGGAVTEAFF,TGTGCCAGCAGCCTCATTTTGGGGGGCGCTGTCACTGAAGCTTTCTTT
TRBD1,.,TRBV5-1,TRBJ1-2,CASSFGTGGLYGYTF,TGCGCCAGCAGCTTTGGGACAGGGGGCCTCTATGGCTACACCTTC
TRBD1,.,TRBV5-1,TRBJ1-4,CASSFRTGATNEKLFF,TGCGCCAGCAGCTTTAGGACAGGGGCAACTAATGAAAAACTGTTTTTT
.,.,TRBV7-9,TRBJ1-1,CASSLGQKNTEAFF,TGTGCCAGCAGCTTGGGACAAAAGAACACTGAAGCTTTCTTT
.,.,TRBV5-1,TRBJ2-7,CASSLDSYFTYEQYF,TGCGCCAGCAGCTTGGATTCGTATTTTACCTACGAGCAGTACTTC
.,.,TRBV7-8,TRBJ1-2,CASSLVGAKGYGYTF,TGTGCCAGCAGCTTAGTGGGGGCGAAGGGCTATGGCTACACCTTC
.,once,TRBV28,TRBJ2-7,CASSLQGGFYEQYF,TGTGCCAGCAGTTTACAGGGTGGTTTCTACGAGCAGTACTTC
.,once,TRBV28,TRBJ1-1,CASSSSSLGARDTEAFF,TGTGCCAGCAGTTCCTCATCCCTAGGGGCGCGGGACACTGAAGCTTTCTTT
TRBD2,once,TRBV19,TRBJ2-2,CASSILAGVNTGELFF,TGTGCCAGTAGTATACTAGCGGGAGTGAACACCGGGGAGCTGTTTTTT
TRBD1,.,TRBV28,TRBJ2-1,CASSAYRGVSYNEQFF,TGTGCCAGCAGTGCTTACAGGGGAGTTTCCTACAATGAGCAGTTCTTC
TRBD1,once,TRBV5-1,TRBJ2-1,CASSFGGTGIVEQFF,TGCGCCAGCAGCTTCGGCGGGACAGGGATAGTTGAGCAGTTCTTC
.,few,TRBV9,TRBJ1-3,CASSVVSSGRGNTIYF,TGTGCCAGCAGCGTAGTATCGTCAGGCAGGGGAAACACCATATATTTT
.,.,TRBV15,TRBJ1-4,CATSRDKGGSNEKLFF,TGTGCCACCAGCAGAGACAAAGGGGGGTCTAATGAAAAACTGTTTTTT
TRBD2,.,TRBV5-1,TRBJ2-1,CASSFGLAGIYNEQFF,TGCGCCAGCAGCTTTGGCCTAGCGGGGATATACAATGAGCAGTTCTTC
TRBD2,.,TRBV5-6,TRBJ2-1,CASSLVPCSGSHNEQFF,TGTGCCAGCAGCTTGGTGCCGTGTAGCGGGAGTCACAATGAGCAGTTCTTC
TRBD1,.,TRBV29-1,TRBJ1-2,CSVGTGGAHYGYTF,TGCAGCGTTGGGACAGGGGGCGCGCACTATGGCTACACCTTC
.,few,TRBV6-5,TRBJ1-6,CASSSIQGSPLHF,TGTGCCAGCAGTTCTATTCAGGGGTCACCCCTCCACTTT
.,.,TRBV7-6,TRBJ2-7,CASSLEARGRQYF,TGTGCCAGCAGCTTAGAGGCCCGGGGGAGGCAGTACTTC
.,.,TRBV18,TRBJ2-1,CASSPPNSHRNEQFF,TGTGCCAGCTCACCACCGAACAGCCATCGCAATGAGCAGTTCTTC
.,few,TRBV21-1,TRBJ1-2,CASSKEDSVSADEGRGYTF,TGTGCCAGCAGCAAAGAAGACTCTGTCTCCGCCGATGAAGGGCGCGGCTACACCTTC
.,.,TRBV5-4,TRBJ1-2,CASSPEQGSYGYTF,TGTGCCAGCAGCCCCGAACAGGGCTCCTATGGCTACACCTTC
.,.,TRBV5-6,TRBJ2-7,CASSFLGSSYEQYF,TGTGCCAGCAGCTTCCTCGGGAGCTCCTACGAGCAGTACTTC
TRBD1,.,TRBV6-6,TRBJ2-1,CASSTGTVYNEQFF,TGTGCCAGTAGTACCGGGACAGTATACAATGAGCAGTTCTTC
TRBD2,.,TRBV2,TRBJ2-7,CASRREGCETCEQYF,TGTGCCAGCAGAAGGGAGGGCTGCGAAACCTGCGAGCAGTACTTC